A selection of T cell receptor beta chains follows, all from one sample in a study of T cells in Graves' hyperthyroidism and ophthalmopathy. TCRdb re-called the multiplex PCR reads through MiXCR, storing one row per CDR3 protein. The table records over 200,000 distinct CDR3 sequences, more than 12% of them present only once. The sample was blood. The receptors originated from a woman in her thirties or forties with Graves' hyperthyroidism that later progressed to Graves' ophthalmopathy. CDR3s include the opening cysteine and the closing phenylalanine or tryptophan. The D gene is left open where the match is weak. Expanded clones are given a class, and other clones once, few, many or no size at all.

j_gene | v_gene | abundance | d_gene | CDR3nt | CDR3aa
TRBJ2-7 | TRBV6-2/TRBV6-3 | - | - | TGTGCCAGCACCCAACAGCGGCCGTCCTACAATGAGCAGTACTTC | CASTQQRPSYNEQYF
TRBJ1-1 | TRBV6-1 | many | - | TGTGCCAGCAACGACCCGAACACTGAAGCTTTCTTT | CASNDPNTEAFF
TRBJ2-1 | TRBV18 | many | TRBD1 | TGTGCCAGCTCACCACGGCGAGGGGGCGATTGGGGTGAGCAGTTCTTC | CASSPRRGGDWGEQFF
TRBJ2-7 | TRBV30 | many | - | TGTGCCCAGAGTTTTTCCTACGAGCAGTACTTC | CAQSFSYEQYF
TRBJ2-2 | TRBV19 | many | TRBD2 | TGTGCCAGTAGTAACCTTGCTAGCGGGACCGGGGAGCTGTTTTTT | CASSNLASGTGELFF
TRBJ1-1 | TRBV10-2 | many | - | TGCGCCAGCAGTGAGTGGAACACTGAAGCTTTCTTT | CASSEWNTEAFF
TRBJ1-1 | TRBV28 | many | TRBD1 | TGTGCCAGCAGCTTACCGGGACAGGGCCCGAACACTGAAGCTTTCTTT | CASSLPGQGPNTEAFF
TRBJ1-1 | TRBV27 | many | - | TGTGCCAGCAGTTTTAGGGGACGCATGAACACTGAAGCTTTCTTT | CASSFRGRMNTEAFF
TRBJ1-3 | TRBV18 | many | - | TGTGCCAGCTCACCGACCAGCTCTGGAAACACCATATATTTT | CASSPTSSGNTIYF
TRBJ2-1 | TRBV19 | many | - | TGTGCCAGTAGTATGTGGGAGACCTACAATGAGCAGTTCTTC | CASSMWETYNEQFF
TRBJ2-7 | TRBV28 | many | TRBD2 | TGTGCCAGCACCGTTGCCCTAGCGGGAGGGTCCTACGAGCAGTACTTC | CASTVALAGGSYEQYF
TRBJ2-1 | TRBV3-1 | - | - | TGTGCCAGCAGCCCCCCGATGGTCTCAGGGCGCTCCTACAATGAGCAGTTCTTC | CASSPPMVSGRSYNEQFF
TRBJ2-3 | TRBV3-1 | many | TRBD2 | TGTGCCAGCAGCCCACTAGCGTTCCCTAGCACAGATACGCAGTATTTT | CASSPLAFPSTDTQYF
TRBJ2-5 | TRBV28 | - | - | TGTGCCAGCAGTTTCGTGGGGCGAGAGACCCAGTACTTC | CASSFVGRETQYF
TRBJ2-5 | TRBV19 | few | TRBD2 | TGTGCCAGTACTGCGGGAGGGGGAGAGACCCAGTACTTC | CASTAGGGETQYF
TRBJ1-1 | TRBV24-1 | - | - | TGTGCCAGCAGTCTCACAGGGTTTGGTGAAGCTTTCTTT | CASSLTGFGEAFF
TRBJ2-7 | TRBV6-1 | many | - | TGTGCCAGCAGTGATTACGGTTACTACGAGCAGTACTTC | CASSDYGYYEQYF
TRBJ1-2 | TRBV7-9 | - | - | TGTGCCTACGGGTATGGCTACACCTTC | CAYGYGYTF
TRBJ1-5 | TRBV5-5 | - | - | TGTGCCAGCAGCAGCCGACAGCTACCGAATAGCAATCAGCCCCAGCATTTT | CASSSRQLPNSNQPQHF
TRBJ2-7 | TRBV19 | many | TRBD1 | TGTGCCAGTAGTTCACTCCGGGACAGAGGATCCGAGCAGTACTTC | CASSSLRDRGSEQYF
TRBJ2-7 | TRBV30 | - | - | TGTGCCTGGAGTGTAGGGCAGAACGAGCAGTACTTC | CAWSVGQNEQYF
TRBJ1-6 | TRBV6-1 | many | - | TGTGCCAGCAGTGATTCACCAGGGTTGAATTCACCCCTCCACTTT | CASSDSPGLNSPLHF
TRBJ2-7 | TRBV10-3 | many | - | TGTGCCATCAAAGGGACCTCAGCAATCGACGAGCAGTACTTC | CAIKGTSAIDEQYF
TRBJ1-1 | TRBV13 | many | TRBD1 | TGTGCCAGCAGCCCTTTACAGGGGGCAGGTGAAGCTTTCTTT | CASSPLQGAGEAFF
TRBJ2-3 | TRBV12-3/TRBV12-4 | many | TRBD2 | TGTGCCAGCAGTCGAGGACTAGCGGGAGTAGATACGCAGTATTTT | CASSRGLAGVDTQYF
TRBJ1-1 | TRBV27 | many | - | TGTGCCAGCGGTCACACAGGGAACACTGAAGCTTTCTTT | CASGHTGNTEAFF
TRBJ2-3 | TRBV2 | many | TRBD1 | TGTGCCAGCAGCGGACAGGGGGGGGTGCAGCAGTATTTT | CASSGQGGVQQYF
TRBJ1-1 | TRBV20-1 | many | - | TGCAGTGCTAGAGACGCAGCTATGAACACTGAAGCTTTCTTT | CSARDAAMNTEAFF
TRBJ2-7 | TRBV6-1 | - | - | TGTGCCAGCAGTGAATTGGACGAGCAGTACTTC | CASSELDEQYF
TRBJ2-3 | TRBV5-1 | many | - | TGCGCCAGCAGCTTGGGGGGACCACAGGGAGATACGCAGTATTTT | CASSLGGPQGDTQYF
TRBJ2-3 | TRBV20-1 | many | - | TGCAGTGCTGGGCCGCGGGCGGGCGCCAGCACAGATACGCAGTATTTT | CSAGPRAGASTDTQYF